This T cell receptor beta chain was sequenced for a study of T cells after yellow fever vaccination. Findings of the study overall: Once the booster was given, most primary-vaccination clones reappeared, at 95% to 98% for CD4 and approximately 88% for CD8. A small proportion of clonotypes was detected in both the CD4 and CD8 compartments. Weaker in magnitude, the secondary response showed a faster peak on day 5 versus 15.

Germline V gives CDR1 SGHDT, CDR2 YYEEEE. This CDR3 has 14 amino acids. V was pared by 6 bases and J by 6 bases, with 17 bases between. This clonotype occurred a few times. Its antigen is still unknown. UMIs and a universal primer site were added when TCR cDNA was made by 5'RACE template switching. TCRdb reprocessed the 5' RACE reads with MiXCR, giving one entry per CDR3 protein. The sample consists of about 360,000 distinct CDR3 sequences, about 6.2% of them appearing once. The clonotype was recovered from a man aged 25-40 years who received the YFV17D yellow fever vaccine. This chain joins TRBV5-6 and TRBJ2-3; weak D call: TRBD2 (6 bases). The material was PBMCs, obtained 5 days after the yellow fever booster vaccination. The CDR3: CASKQAGKRDTQYF. CDR3 in DNA: TGTGCCAGCAAGCAGGCGGGAAAGAGGGATACGCAGTATTTT. The full variable domain, rest sourced from reference TRBV5-6 and TRBJ2-3, is DAGVTQSPTHLIKTRGQQVTLRCSPKSGHDTVSWYQQALGQGPQFIFQYYEEEERQRGNFPDRFSGHQFPNYSSELNVNALLLGDSALYLCASKQAGKRDTQYFGPGTRLTVL.